This T cell receptor beta chain is drawn from a study of blood T cell repertoires in COVID-19. As for the study in general: Nucleic acid was either cDNA or gDNA, and it came from T cells, B-cell-depleted T cells, or PBMCs.

Authors' methods: Nucleated cell number was recorded as an estimate derived from reference gene primer amplification. Method: immunoSEQ multiplex PCR; TCRdb's copy keeps in-frame clones and lacks some. The V and J calls and clone size are taken from that table; D and trimming were inferred from the DNA. The sample carries about 270,000 clones, about nine tenths recorded once. Participants, 18 to 89 years old, spanned fewer than 30 US areas. V was pared by 2 bases and J by 1 base, with 6 bases between. The V gene's germline CDR1 is SGDLS and CDR2 YYNGEE. CDR3 length: 13 amino acids. Input material: PBMCs or T cells enriched from blood (not recorded which). The genes are TRBV9 and TRBJ1-1, with D possibly being TRBD1 (5 bases). The sequence came from a woman aged 40 to 49 with acute COVID-19. The CDR3 region is CASSVQGNTEAFF. In nucleotides, the CDR3 is TGTGCCAGCAGCGTTCAGGGGAACACTGAAGCTTTCTTT.